These T cell receptor beta chains were read from a single sample in a study of blood T cell repertoires in COVID-19. The repertoire was sequenced with immunoSEQ multiplex PCR; TCRdb's copy has only in-frame clones and lacks some. The data show about 88,000 clones, approximately 91% seen once. Sequencing was carried out using peripheral blood. These receptors were obtained from a man aged 60 to 75 with acute or convalescent COVID-19. The CDR3 runs from the conserved cysteine through the conserved F or W. The D gene is left open where the match is weak. Size values are once, few and many counts, or a class for expanded clones, and some rows have none.

d_call	clone_size	j_call	v_call	cdr3_nt	cdr3_aa
.	.	TRBJ1-5	TRBV7-3	TGTGCCAGCAGCCTGACTAGGGTGGATCAGCCCCAGCATTTT	CASSLTRVDQPQHF
.	.	TRBJ1-5	TRBV19	TGTGCCAGTAGACAAGGGGGAAATAGCAATCAGCCCCAGCATTTT	CASRQGGNSNQPQHF
.	.	TRBJ1-3	TRBV10-2	TGCGCCAGCAGTGAGGGCGGCTCTGGAAACACCATATATTTT	CASSEGGSGNTIYF
.	.	TRBJ2-5	TRBV13	TGTGCCAGCAGCGCCCCCGGCGGGGTGGAGACCCAGTACTTC	CASSAPGGVETQYF
TRBD1	.	TRBJ2-7	TRBV7-2	TGTGCCAGCGGGGGACAGGGCCCTCGCTACGAGCAGTACTTC	CASGGQGPRYEQYF
.	.	TRBJ1-5	TRBV19	TGTGCCAGTAGTATAATGGGGGCAGGATATAGCAATCAGCCCCAGCATTTT	CASSIMGAGYSNQPQHF
TRBD2	.	TRBJ2-7	TRBV7-8	TGTGCCAGCAGCTTAGGGGGCGGGAGAGCCTACGAGCAGTACTTC	CASSLGGGRAYEQYF
.	few	TRBJ2-2	TRBV25-1	TGTGCCAGCAGTGACAGGGTTATAGCCGGGGAGCTGTTTTTT	CASSDRVIAGELFF
TRBD2	.	TRBJ2-1	TRBV7-3	TGTGCCAGCAGCTCCCGACTAGCGGGAATCTACAATGAGCAGTTCTTC	CASSSRLAGIYNEQFF
.	.	TRBJ2-7	TRBV19	TGTGCCAGTAGTCGAGGGCAAGGGATAGAGCAGTACTTC	CASSRGQGIEQYF
.	.	TRBJ2-1	TRBV18	TGTGCCAGCTCACCATCTGGGGCTTACAATGAGCAGTTCTTC	CASSPSGAYNEQFF
.	once	TRBJ1-1	TRBV3-1/TRBV3-2	TGTGCCAGCAGCCAAGTAATGAACACTGAAGCTTTCTTT	CASSQVMNTEAFF
.	.	TRBJ2-5	TRBV29-1	TGCAGCCACAGAGAGACTAGGCGAGAGACCCAGTACTTC	CSHRETRRETQYF
.	.	TRBJ1-5	TRBV25-1	TGTGCCAGCAGTGAAAGTTCGGGGGAGGGTGGCAATCAGCCCCAGCATTTT	CASSESSGEGGNQPQHF
.	.	TRBJ2-5	TRBV5-6	TGTGCCAGCAGCTTTAGGGGGAGCAGGTGGGACCAAGAGACCCAGTACTTC	CASSFRGSRWDQETQYF
TRBD2	.	TRBJ2-5	TRBV27	TGTGCCAGCAGACTAGCGGGAAGGGAGACCCAGTACTTC	CASRLAGRETQYF
TRBD2	.	TRBJ2-1	TRBV15	TGTGCCACCAGCAGTAGGCAGACTAGCAGGGAATACAATGAGCAGTTCTTC	CATSSRQTSREYNEQFF
TRBD2	.	TRBJ2-5	TRBV18	TGTGCCAGCTCCGGGGCTAGAGCGGGAGGAGAGACCCAGTACTTC	CASSGARAGGETQYF
TRBD1	.	TRBJ1-1	TRBV11-2	TGTGCCAGCAGCTCCCGACAGGGAGACACTGAAGCTTTCTTT	CASSSRQGDTEAFF
TRBD2	.	TRBJ2-1	TRBV5-5	TGTGCCAGCAGCGGGGGACTAGCGGGACGAATCGGGAGCCAGTTCTTC	CASSGGLAGRIGSQFF
TRBD1	.	TRBJ2-7	TRBV19	TGTGCCAGTAGTAAGACAGGGGGCATGTCCTACGAGCAGTACTTC	CASSKTGGMSYEQYF
TRBD1	.	TRBJ2-6	TRBV6-1	TGTGCCAGCAGTGCATCGACAGGGGCGGGCGGGGCCAACGTCCTGACTTTC	CASSASTGAGGANVLTF
.	.	TRBJ2-3	TRBV5-4	TGTGCCAGCGCAGGCGGGATTAACACAGATACGCAGTATTTT	CASAGGINTDTQYF
.	.	TRBJ1-1	TRBV27	TGTGCCAGCAGTTTTCTGGCCCGCTTGAACACTGAAGCTTTCTTT	CASSFLARLNTEAFF
.	once	TRBJ1-1	TRBV7-2	TGTGCCAGCAGCTTGGGGGGGAAAGCTTTCTTT	CASSLGGKAFF
TRBD1	.	TRBJ1-2	TRBV6-6	TGTGCCAGCAGTTATCCCGATCGGACAGGGGGTGACGGCTACACCTTC	CASSYPDRTGGDGYTF
TRBD2	.	TRBJ2-1	TRBV27	TGTGCCAGCAGCCCCCTAGCGGGAGCCCAGGATGAGCAGTTCTTC	CASSPLAGAQDEQFF
.	.	TRBJ1-5	TRBV19	TGTGCCAGTAGGTGGGGGGTTGCAAGCAATCAGCCCCAGCATTTT	CASRWGVASNQPQHF
.	.	TRBJ2-5	TRBV6-2/TRBV6-3	TGTGCCAGCAGTTACTCCGCGGAGCCTGGAGAGACCCAGTACTTC	CASSYSAEPGETQYF
TRBD1	.	TRBJ1-4	TRBV4-2	TGTGCCAGCAGCCAAGTTTTCACAGGGGAATCAACTAATGAAAAACTGTTTTTT	CASSQVFTGESTNEKLFF
.	once	TRBJ2-5	TRBV12-3/TRBV12-4	TGTGCCAGCAGTTTAGATATAGAGACCCAGTACTTC	CASSLDIETQYF
.	.	TRBJ1-2	TRBV13	TGTGCCAGCAGCTTAATGGGCAATCGGGGTCGTGACACCTTC	CASSLMGNRGRDTF
TRBD2	.	TRBJ2-1	TRBV9	TGTGCCAGCAGCACGGGACTAGCGGGCAATGAGCAGTTCTTC	CASSTGLAGNEQFF